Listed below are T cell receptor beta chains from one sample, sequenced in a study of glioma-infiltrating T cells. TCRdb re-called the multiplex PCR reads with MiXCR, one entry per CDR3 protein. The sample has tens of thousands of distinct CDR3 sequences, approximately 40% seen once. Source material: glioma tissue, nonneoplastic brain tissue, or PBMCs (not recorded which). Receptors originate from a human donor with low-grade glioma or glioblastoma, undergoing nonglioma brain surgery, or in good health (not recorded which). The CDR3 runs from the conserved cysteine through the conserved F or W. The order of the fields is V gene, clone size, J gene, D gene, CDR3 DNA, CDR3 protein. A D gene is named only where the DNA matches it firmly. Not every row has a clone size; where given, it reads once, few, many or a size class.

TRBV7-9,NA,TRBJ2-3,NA,TGTGCCAGCAGCTTATGGTCCGAGACTAGCACAGATACGCAGTATTTT,CASSLWSETSTDTQYF
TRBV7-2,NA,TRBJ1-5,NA,TGTGCCAGCAGCTTGGTAACCAATCAGCCCCAGCATTTT,CASSLVTNQPQHF
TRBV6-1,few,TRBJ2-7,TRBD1,TGTGCCAGCATCCCCCGGACAGGCTACGAGCAGCACTTC,CASIPRTGYEQHF
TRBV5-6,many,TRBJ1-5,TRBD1,TGTGCCAGCAGCGGAAGGACAGGGCGAAGCAATCAGCCCCAGCATTTT,CASSGRTGRSNQPQHF
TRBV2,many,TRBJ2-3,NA,TGTGCCAGCAGTGATGGGGGAACCACAGATACGCAGTATTTT,CASSDGGTTDTQYF
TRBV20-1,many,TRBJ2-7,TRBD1,TGCAGTGCACCGGACAGGGCCTCCTACGAGCAGTACTTC,CSAPDRASYEQYF
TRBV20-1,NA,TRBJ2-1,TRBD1,TGCAGTGCTCAGGGACAGGGGTCCGAGAAGTTCTTC,CSAQGQGSEKFF
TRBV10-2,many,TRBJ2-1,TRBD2,TGCGCCAGCACCCTGGGCGGGGGTAGTTACTTCAATGAGCAGTTCTTC,CASTLGGGSYFNEQFF
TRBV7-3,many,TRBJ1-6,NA,TGTGCCAGCAGCTCAACCAGGGGTTCACCCCTCCACTTT,CASSSTRGSPLHF
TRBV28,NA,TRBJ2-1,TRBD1,TGTGCCAGCAGTTCCGACAGGGGGGGTGATGAGCAGTTCTTC,CASSSDRGGDEQFF
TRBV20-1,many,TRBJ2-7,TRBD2,TGCAGTGCTAGAGATAGAGTAACTAGCGGGAGTTACGAGCAGTACTTC,CSARDRVTSGSYEQYF
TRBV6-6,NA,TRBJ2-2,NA,TGTGCCAGCATCCCTGTAGTGAACACCGGGGAGCTGTTTTTT,CASIPVVNTGELFF
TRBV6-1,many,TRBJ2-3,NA,TGTGCCAGCAGCCTGGGACAACCTCCAGATACGCAGTATTTT,CASSLGQPPDTQYF
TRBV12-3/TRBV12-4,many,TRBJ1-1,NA,TGTGCCAGCAGTTTCGGAGACTTCGAAGCTTTCTTT,CASSFGDFEAFF